Below, 2 T cell receptor beta chains from the same sample are listed, as sequenced in a study of cytomegalovirus exposure and HLA in healthy donors. Assay: immunoSEQ multiplex PCR; the TCRdb copy retains only in-frame clones and omits some. The sample consists of about 83,000 clones, around 96% of them appearing once. Source material: PBMCs. The receptors were sampled from a woman aged 18-29 years in good health and CMV-seronegative.

This clone has a handful of counts. The rearrangement uses TRBV10-1 and TRBJ2-1; 12 bases are shared with TRBD2. The junction had 5 bases not matched to a gene; V was cut back by 3 bases and J by 5 bases. CDR1 WNHNN and CDR2 SYGVQD come from the germline V gene (reference sequence). This CDR3 is built from 16 residues. The CDR3 here is CASSDVLAGGHNEQFF. In DNA form, the CDR3 reads TGCGCCAGCAGTGATGTGCTAGCGGGAGGGCACAATGAGCAGTTCTTC.

The chain joins TRBV6-5 to TRBJ2-7; maybe TRBD2 (5 bases). Germline V gene lookup returns CDR1 MNHEY and CDR2 SVGAGI. V lost 8 bases to trimming and J lost 5 bases, with 16 bases between them. This CDR3 has 13 residues. The CDR3 loop reads CASSLRLGNEQYF. The CDR3 coding sequence is TGTGCCAGCTCCCTTCGCCTCGGGAACGAGCAGTACTTC.